This T cell receptor (beta chain) was captured by sequencing in a study of response to subunit inactivated influenza vaccine. Germline V CDR1 and CDR2: KGHDR, SFDVKD. The J segment lost 3 bases and the V segment lost 4 bases, leaving 4 bases of the junction unmatched. CDR3 size: 17 residues. Study results and caveats: There was a suggestion from the authors that each seasonal influenza vaccination recruits few new T cells.

From the RT-PCR reads, TCRdb called clonotypes with MiXCR, one entry per CDR3 protein. The repertoire includes 540,000 or so distinct CDR3 sequences, approximately 13% of them detected once, and about 12% sits in the top ten. Note on this clonotype: Its matching antigen is unknown.

The chain employs TRBV24-1 and TRBJ2-1, with 14 bases that match TRBD2. Source: PBMCs from blood, taken roughly 47 days after vaccination. The clonotype originates from a man in his fifties or sixties who received an inactivated influenza vaccine. CDR3 sequence: CATSEAGLAGGYNEQFF. CDR3 nucleotides: TGTGCCACCAGTGAAGCAGGACTAGCGGGAGGCTACAATGAGCAGTTCTTC.